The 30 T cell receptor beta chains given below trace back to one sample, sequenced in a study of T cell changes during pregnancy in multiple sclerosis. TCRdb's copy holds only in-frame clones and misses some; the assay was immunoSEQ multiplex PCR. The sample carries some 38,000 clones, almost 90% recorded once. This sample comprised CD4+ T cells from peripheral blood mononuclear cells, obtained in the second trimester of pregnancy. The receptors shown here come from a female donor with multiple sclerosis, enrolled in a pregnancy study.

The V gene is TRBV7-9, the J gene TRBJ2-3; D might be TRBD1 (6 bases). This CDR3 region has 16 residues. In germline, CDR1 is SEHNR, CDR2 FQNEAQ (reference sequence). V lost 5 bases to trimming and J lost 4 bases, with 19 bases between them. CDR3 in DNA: TGTGCCAGCAGCGATGCCGTACAGGGTGCCGCAGATACGCAGTATTTT. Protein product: CASSDAVQGAADTQYF.

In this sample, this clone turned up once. Written as DNA, the CDR3 is TGTGCCAGCAGTCCCCCAGTTCTTATCTACGAGCAGTACTTC. Translated: CASSPPVLIYEQYF. The rearrangement links TRBV28 to TRBJ2-7; no reliable D call. Germline loops: CDR1 MDHEN, CDR2 SYDVKM. The length of the CDR3 is 14 residues. Trimming took off 5 bases at V and 3 bases at J, with 14 bases between the two ends.

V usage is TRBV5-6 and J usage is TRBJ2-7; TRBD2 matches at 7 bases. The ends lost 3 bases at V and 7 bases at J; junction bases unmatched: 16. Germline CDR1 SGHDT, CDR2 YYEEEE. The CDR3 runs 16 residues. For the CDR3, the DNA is TGTGCCAGCAGCTCATTCTCCTTGACTAGCCGTGGGGAGCAGTACTTC. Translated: CASSSFSLTSRGEQYF.

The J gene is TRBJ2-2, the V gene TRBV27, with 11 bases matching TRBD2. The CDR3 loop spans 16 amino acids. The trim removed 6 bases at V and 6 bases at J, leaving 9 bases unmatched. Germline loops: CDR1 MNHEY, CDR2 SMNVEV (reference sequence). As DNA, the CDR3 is TGTGCCAGCAGGCCGCCGGGACTAGCGGCGGCCGGGGAGCTGTTTTTT. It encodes CASRPPGLAAAGELFF.

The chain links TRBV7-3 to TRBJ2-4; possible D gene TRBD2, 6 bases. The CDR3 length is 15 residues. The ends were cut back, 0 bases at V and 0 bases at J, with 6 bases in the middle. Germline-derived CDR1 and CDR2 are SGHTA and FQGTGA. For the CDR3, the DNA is TGTGCCAGCAGCTTAACGGGGGGAGCCAAAAACATTCAGTACTTC. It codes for CASSLTGGAKNIQYF. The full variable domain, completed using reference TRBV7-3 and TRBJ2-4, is GAGVSQTPSNKVTEKGKYVELRCDPISGHTALYWYRQSLGQGPEFLIYFQGTGAADDSGLPNDRFFAVRPEGSVSTLKIQRTERGDSAVYLCASSLTGGAKNIQYFGAGTRLSVL.

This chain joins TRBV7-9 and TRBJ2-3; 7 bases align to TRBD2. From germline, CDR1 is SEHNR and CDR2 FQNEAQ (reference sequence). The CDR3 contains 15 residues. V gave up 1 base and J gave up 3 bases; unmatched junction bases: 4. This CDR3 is CASSLEGRGTDTQYF. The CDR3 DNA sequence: TGTGCCAGCAGCTTAGAAGGGCGGGGGACAGATACGCAGTATTTT.

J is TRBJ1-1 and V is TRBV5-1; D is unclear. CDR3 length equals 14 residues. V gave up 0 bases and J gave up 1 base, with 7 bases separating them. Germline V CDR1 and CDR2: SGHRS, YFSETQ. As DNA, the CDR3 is TGCGCCAGCAGCTTGGCCACAAAGAACACTGAAGCTTTCTTT. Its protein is CASSLATKNTEAFF.

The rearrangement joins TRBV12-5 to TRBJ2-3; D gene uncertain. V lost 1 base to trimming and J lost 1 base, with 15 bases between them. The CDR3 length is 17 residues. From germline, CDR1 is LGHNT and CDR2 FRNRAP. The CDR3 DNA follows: TGTGCTAGTGGTTTGGGAATTCGTACTTTACGCACAGATACGCAGTATTTT. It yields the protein CASGLGIRTLRTDTQYF.

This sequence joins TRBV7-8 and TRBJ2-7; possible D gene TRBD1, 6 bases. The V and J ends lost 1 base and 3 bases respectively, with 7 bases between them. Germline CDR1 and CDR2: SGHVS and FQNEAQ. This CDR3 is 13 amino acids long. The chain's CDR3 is CASSLGQDYEQYF. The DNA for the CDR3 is TGTGCCAGCAGCTTAGGACAGGACTACGAGCAGTACTTC.

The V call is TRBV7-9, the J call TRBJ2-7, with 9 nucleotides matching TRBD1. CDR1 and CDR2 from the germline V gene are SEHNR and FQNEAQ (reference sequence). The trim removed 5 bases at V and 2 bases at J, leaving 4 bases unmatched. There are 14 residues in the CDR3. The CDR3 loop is CASSEGQGPYEQYF. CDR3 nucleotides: TGTGCCAGCAGCGAGGGACAGGGTCCCTACGAGCAGTACTTC.

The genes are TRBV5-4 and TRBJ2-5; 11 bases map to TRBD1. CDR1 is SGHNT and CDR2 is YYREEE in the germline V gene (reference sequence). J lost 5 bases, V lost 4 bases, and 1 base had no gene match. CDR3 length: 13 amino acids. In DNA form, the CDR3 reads TGTGCCAGCAGCCGGGACAGGGGGGAGACCCAGTACTTC. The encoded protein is CASSRDRGETQYF.

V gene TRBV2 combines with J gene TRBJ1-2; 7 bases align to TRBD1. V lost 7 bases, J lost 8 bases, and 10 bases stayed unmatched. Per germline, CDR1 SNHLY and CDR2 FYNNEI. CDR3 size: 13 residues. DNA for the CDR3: TGTGCCAGCAACTTCGCCGGGACAGACGGCTACACCTTC. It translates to CASNFAGTDGYTF.

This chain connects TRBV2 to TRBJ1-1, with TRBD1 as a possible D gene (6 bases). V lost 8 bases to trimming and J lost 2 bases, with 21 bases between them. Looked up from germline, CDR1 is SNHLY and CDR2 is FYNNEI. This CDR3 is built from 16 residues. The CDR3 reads CASRKDTLGANTEAFF. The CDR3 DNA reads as TGTGCCAGCCGAAAGGACACTTTGGGGGCAAACACTGAAGCTTTCTTT. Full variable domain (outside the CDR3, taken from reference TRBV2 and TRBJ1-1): EPEVTQTPSHQVTQMGQEVILRCVPISNHLYFYWYRQILGQKVEFLVSFYNNEISEKSEIFDDQFSVERPDGSNFTLKIRSTKLEDSAMYFCASRKDTLGANTEAFFGQGTRLTVV.

Here the CDR3 DNA reads TGTGCCAGCAGGACTAGCGGGAGGGCCACCTACGAGCAGTACTTC. Its translation is CASRTSGRATYEQYF. The chain uses TRBV13 and TRBJ2-7; 14 nucleotides align to TRBD2. This CDR3 is built from 15 residues. Germline CDR1 reads PRHDT; CDR2 reads FYEKMQ (reference sequence). The trim removed 6 bases at V and 2 bases at J, leaving 3 bases unmatched.

The CDR3 spells CATSRPGKVLETQYF. CDR3 bases: TGTGCCACCAGCAGACCCGGGAAAGTACTGGAGACCCAGTACTTC. The chain carries TRBV15 and TRBJ2-5, with a tentative D call TRBD2 (5 bases). CDR3 size: 15 residues. Germline CDR1 LNHNV, CDR2 YYDKDF (reference sequence). V shed 2 bases and J shed 5 bases, with 15 bases lying between them.

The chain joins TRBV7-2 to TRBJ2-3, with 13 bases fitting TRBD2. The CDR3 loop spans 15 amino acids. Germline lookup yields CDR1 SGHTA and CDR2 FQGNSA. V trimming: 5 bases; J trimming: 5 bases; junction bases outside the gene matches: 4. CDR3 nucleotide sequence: TGTGCCAGCAGCCGACTAGCGGGAGGTGGAGATACGCAGTATTTT. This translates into CASSRLAGGGDTQYF.

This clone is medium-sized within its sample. The CDR3 is CAIRQATGGNTIYF. As DNA, the CDR3 is TGTGCCATCAGGCAAGCGACAGGGGGAAACACCATATATTTT. J is TRBJ1-3 and V is TRBV10-3; 7 nucleotides line up with TRBD1. The CDR3 is 14 amino acids. After removal of 6 bases from V and 4 bases from J, the junction contained 6 bases not matched to a gene. Germline V lookup: CDR1 ENHRY, CDR2 SYGVKD.

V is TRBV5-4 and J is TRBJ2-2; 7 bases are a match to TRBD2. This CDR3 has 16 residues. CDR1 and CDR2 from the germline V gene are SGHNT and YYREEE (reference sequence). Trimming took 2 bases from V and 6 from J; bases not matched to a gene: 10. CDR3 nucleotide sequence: TGTGCCAGCAGCTTAGCGGGGCCAACAAGGCCCGGGGAGCTGTTTTTT. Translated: CASSLAGPTRPGELFF.

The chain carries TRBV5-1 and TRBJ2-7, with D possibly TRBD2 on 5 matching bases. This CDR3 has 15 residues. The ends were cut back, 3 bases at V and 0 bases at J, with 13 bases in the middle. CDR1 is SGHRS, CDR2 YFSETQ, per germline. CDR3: CASSWNRDPSYEQYF. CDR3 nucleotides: TGCGCCAGCAGCTGGAACCGGGATCCCTCCTACGAGCAGTACTTC. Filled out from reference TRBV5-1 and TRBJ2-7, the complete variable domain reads KAGVTQTPRYLIKTRGQQVTLSCSPISGHRSVSWYQQTPGQGLQFLFEYFSETQRNKGNFPGRFSGRQFSNSRSEMNVSTLELGDSALYLCASSWNRDPSYEQYFGPGTRLTVT.

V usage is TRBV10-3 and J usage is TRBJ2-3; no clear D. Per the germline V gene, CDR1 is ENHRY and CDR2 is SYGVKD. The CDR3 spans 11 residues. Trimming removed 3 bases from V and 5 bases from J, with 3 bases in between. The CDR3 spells CAISDRDTQYF. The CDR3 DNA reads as TGTGCCATCAGTGACCGAGATACGCAGTATTTT.

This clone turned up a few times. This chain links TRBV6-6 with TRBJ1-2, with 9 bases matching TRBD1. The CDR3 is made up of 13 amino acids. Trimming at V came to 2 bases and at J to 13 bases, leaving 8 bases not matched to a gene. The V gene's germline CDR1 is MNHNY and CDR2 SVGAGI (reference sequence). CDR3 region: CASSYGTGIPGTF. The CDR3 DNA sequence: TGTGCCAGCAGTTACGGGACAGGGATTCCGGGCACCTTC.

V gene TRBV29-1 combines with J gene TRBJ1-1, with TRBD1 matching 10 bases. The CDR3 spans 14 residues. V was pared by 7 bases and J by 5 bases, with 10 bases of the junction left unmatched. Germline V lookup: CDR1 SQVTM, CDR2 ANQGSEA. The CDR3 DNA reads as TGCAGCGCTCGGAAGCGACAGGGGGCGACTGAAGCTTTCTTT. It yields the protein CSARKRQGATEAFF.

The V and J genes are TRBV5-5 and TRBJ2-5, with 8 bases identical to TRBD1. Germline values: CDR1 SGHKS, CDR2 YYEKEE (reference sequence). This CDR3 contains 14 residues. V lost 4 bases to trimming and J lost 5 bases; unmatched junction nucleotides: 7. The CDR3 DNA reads TGTGCCAGCAGCCCCTTGGGGGACAGGGAGACCCAGTACTTC. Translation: CASSPLGDRETQYF.

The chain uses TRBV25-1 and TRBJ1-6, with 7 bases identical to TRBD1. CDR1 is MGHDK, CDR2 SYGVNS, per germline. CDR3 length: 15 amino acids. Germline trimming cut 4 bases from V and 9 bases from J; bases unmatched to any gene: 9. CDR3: CASSAGTAGGSPLHF. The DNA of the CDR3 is TGTGCCAGCAGTGCCGGGACAGCTGGAGGTTCACCCCTCCACTTT.

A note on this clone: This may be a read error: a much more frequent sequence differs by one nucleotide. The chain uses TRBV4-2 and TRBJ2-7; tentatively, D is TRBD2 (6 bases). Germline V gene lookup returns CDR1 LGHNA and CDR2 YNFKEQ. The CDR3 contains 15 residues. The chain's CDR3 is CASSQAWDFSYEQCF. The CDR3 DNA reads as TGTGCCAGCAGCCAAGCCTGGGACTTCTCCTACGAGCAGTGCTTC.

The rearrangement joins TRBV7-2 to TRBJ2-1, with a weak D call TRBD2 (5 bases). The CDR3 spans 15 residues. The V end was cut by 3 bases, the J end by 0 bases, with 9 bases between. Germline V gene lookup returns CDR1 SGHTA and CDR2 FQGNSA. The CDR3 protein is CASSFAGPSYNEQFF. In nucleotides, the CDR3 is TGTGCCAGCAGCTTCGCGGGCCCCTCCTACAATGAGCAGTTCTTC.

The CDR3 region is CASSRGLAGNRGEQFF. In DNA form, the CDR3 reads TGTGCCAGCAGCCGAGGACTAGCGGGTAACCGGGGTGAGCAGTTCTTC. The rearrangement uses TRBV14 and TRBJ2-1; TRBD2 aligns across 11 bases. CDR3 length equals 16 residues. The V and J ends lost 4 bases and 9 bases, in that order; junction bases with no gene match: 11. The germline CDR1 and CDR2 sequences are SGHDN and FVKESK.

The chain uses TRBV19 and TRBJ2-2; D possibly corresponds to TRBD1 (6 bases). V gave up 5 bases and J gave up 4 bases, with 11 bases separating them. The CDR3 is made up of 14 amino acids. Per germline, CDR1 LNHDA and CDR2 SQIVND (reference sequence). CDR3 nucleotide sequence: TGTGCCAGTAGTCCCGACAGGTCCACCGGGGAGCTGTTTTTT. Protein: CASSPDRSTGELFF.

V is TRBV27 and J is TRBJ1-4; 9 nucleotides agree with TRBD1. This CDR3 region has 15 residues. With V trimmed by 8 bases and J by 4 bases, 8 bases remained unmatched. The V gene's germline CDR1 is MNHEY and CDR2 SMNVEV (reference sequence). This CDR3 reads CASRTPGQGNEKLFF. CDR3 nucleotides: TGTGCCAGCCGTACTCCGGGACAGGGTAATGAAAAACTGTTTTTT.

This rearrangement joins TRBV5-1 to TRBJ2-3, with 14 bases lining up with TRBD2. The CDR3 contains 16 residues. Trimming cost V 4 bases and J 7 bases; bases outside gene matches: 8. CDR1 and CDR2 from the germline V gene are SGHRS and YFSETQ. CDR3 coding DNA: TGCGCCAGCAGCCCTGGGACTAGCGGGAGTAAATATACGCAGTATTTT. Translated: CASSPGTSGSKYTQYF.